This T cell receptor beta chain was sequenced during a study of blood T cells in healthy people across ages. Using a J-beta primer mix together with a sample-barcoded 5' primer, a second PCR was run for roughly 7 to 11 cycles. The yield of each sample was at least 2.5 million CDR3-containing paired-end reads. TCRdb called the 5' RACE reads again in MiXCR, with one record for every CDR3 protein. The repertoire holds 600,000 or so distinct CDR3 sequences, with around 31% as singletons. This CDR3 comprises 14 residues. V gave up 5 bases and J gave up 3 bases; unmatched junction bases: 5. Germline V gives CDR1 SGHAT, CDR2 FQNNGV.

The TCR sequence derives from a woman aged 80 or older in good health. The specimen sequenced was blood. The chain couples TRBV11-2 to TRBJ1-1; 8 bases map to TRBD1. The CDR3 sequence: CASSRTGGDTEAFF. For the CDR3, the DNA is TGTGCCAGCAGCCGCACAGGGGGAGACACTGAAGCTTTCTTT.